The 24 T cell receptor beta chains below all came from one sample that was sequenced in a study of blood T cell repertoires in COVID-19. The data were produced by immunoSEQ multiplex PCR, yet TCRdb's version contains in-frame clones alone and is incomplete. The sample lists under 250,000 clones; roughly 86% were seen once. Sample: peripheral blood. The receptors stem from a woman aged 55-69 years who had recovered from COVID-19.

The rearrangement uses TRBV9 and TRBJ1-4; possibly TRBD1 for D (5 bases). Looked up from germline, CDR1 is SGDLS and CDR2 is YYNGEE. Trimming took off 2 bases at V and 8 bases at J, with 13 bases between the two ends. The CDR3 is 14 residues long. The DNA of the CDR3 is TGTGCCAGCAGCGTTACGCAGGGTAGGGAAAAACTGTTTTTT. As protein: CASSVTQGREKLFF. The variable domain in full, with the rest retrieved from reference TRBV9 and TRBJ1-4, is DSGVTQTPKHLITATGQRVTLRCSPRSGDLSVYWYQQSLDQGLQFLIQYYNGEERAKGNILERFSAQQFPDLHSELNLSSLELGDSALYFCASSVTQGREKLFFGSGTQLSVL.

The rearrangement uses TRBV2 and TRBJ1-2; a possible D gene is TRBD1 (6 bases). Germline CDR1 SNHLY, CDR2 FYNNEI. CDR3 length: 14 residues. V dropped 8 bases and J dropped 2 bases, with 15 bases sitting between them. The CDR3 spells CASGEMGANYGYTF. The CDR3 region has the DNA TGTGCCAGCGGCGAAATGGGGGCAAACTATGGCTACACCTTC.

V and J are TRBV21-1 and TRBJ2-7; the table gives TRBD1 as D, unverified against the DNA. TRBV21-1 is reported as a pseudogene. The CDR3 covers 15 residues. CDR3 protein: CASRHHRGIPYEQYF. CDR3 DNA sequence: TGTGCCAGCAGACACCACAGGGGGATCCCTTACGAGCAGTACTTC.

The chain has TRBV10-3 and TRBJ1-2; TRBD1 matches at 7 bases. Germline lookup yields CDR1 ENHRY and CDR2 SYGVKD. The J segment lost 0 bases and the V segment lost 3 bases, leaving 10 bases of the junction unmatched. The CDR3 is 17 residues long. The CDR3 protein is CAISEGGQLSANYGYTF. In nucleotides, the CDR3 is TGTGCCATCAGTGAAGGGGGCCAACTCTCCGCTAACTATGGCTACACCTTC.

About this clone: At the DNA level, this CDR3 is encoded by other sequences in the same sample as well. The chain combines TRBV5-1 with TRBJ1-4; a possible D gene is TRBD1 (5 bases). V was pared by 0 bases and J by 5 bases, with 5 bases between. Germline V CDR1 and CDR2: SGHRS, YFSETQ. This CDR3 region has 13 residues. This CDR3 is CASSLGQNEKLFF. DNA of the CDR3: TGCGCCAGCAGCTTGGGACAGAATGAAAAACTGTTTTTT.

In regard to this clone: The junction differs from germline at one of its ends, possibly a read error. For the CDR3, the DNA is TGTGCCAGCAGTGAAGCGCTTAGGGGTCACAAGCCAAACTTC. Translated: CASSEALRGHKPNF. The chain recombines TRBV6-1 with TRBJ2-4; D possibly corresponds to TRBD1 (5 bases). The CDR3 consists of 14 residues. In germline, CDR1 is MNHNS, CDR2 SASEGT.

This chain uses TRBV11-2 with TRBJ2-1; 12 nucleotides agree with TRBD2. The CDR3 extends over 14 amino acids. V was pared by 3 bases and J by 10 bases, with 4 bases of the junction left unmatched. Germline CDR1 and CDR2: SGHAT and FQNNGV. Here the CDR3 DNA reads TGTGCCAGCAGCTTGACTAGCGGGGGCAGGGAGCAGTTCTTC. This codes for CASSLTSGGREQFF.

The rearrangement uses TRBV7-2 and TRBJ1-1; TRBD1 is a possible D gene (5 bases). V was cut by 6 bases and J by 2 bases, with 16 bases left in between. CDR3 size: 15 residues. CDR1 and CDR2 from the germline V gene are SGHTA and FQGNSA. CDR3 bases: TGTGCCAGCAGTATTGTCTCAGGGACTAACACTGAAGCTTTCTTT. Protein product: CASSIVSGTNTEAFF.

The V call is TRBV19, the J call TRBJ2-5; unclear D gene. V dropped 4 bases and J dropped 5 bases, with 11 bases sitting between them. CDR1 and CDR2 from the germline V gene are LNHDA and SQIVND (reference sequence). CDR3 length equals 13 residues. DNA of the CDR3: TGTGCCAGTAGTACACGAGTGCGGGAGACCCAGTACTTC. As protein: CASSTRVRETQYF.

This chain connects TRBV2 to TRBJ1-1, with D unresolved. Germline CDR1 and CDR2: SNHLY and FYNNEI. Trimming took off 4 bases at V and 5 bases at J, with 14 bases between the two ends. CDR3 length equals 14 residues. DNA for the CDR3: TGTGCCAGCAGTGCGGAGGGTTTCGGTACTGAAGCTTTCTTT. Its protein is CASSAEGFGTEAFF.

The CDR3 spells CATSRVQEYQPQHF. CDR3 nucleotides: TGTGCCACCAGCAGAGTACAGGAGTATCAGCCCCAGCATTTT. J is TRBJ1-5 and V is TRBV15, with a weak D call TRBD1 (5 bases). CDR3 length: 14 residues. Germline CDR1 LNHNV, CDR2 YYDKDF (reference sequence). Trimming took 1 base from V and 5 from J, leaving 9 bases between them.

This clone has only a few counts. The chain employs TRBV9 and TRBJ1-1, with 7 bases aligning to TRBD1. V was pared by 5 bases and J by 5 bases, with 9 bases of the junction left unmatched. The CDR3 sequence is 14 residues long. Germline V gives CDR1 SGDLS, CDR2 YYNGEE. In DNA form, the CDR3 reads TGTGCCAGCAGGGAGACAGGGAGTTGGACTGAAGCTTTCTTT. Residues: CASRETGSWTEAFF.

The rearrangement joins TRBV3-1 (or the pseudogene TRBV3-2) to TRBJ2-4; a possible D gene is TRBD1 (5 bases). Germline CDR1 LGHDT, CDR2 YNNKEL (reference sequence). The length of the CDR3 is 16 residues. V dropped 5 bases and J dropped 0 bases, with 14 bases sitting between them. This chain's CDR3 is CASSVDWTTAKNIQYF. The CDR3 bases are TGTGCCAGCAGCGTGGATTGGACAACAGCCAAAAACATTCAGTACTTC.

The chain carries TRBV12-3 or TRBV12-4 and TRBJ1-3; D is undetermined. The CDR3 contains 13 residues. V gave up 6 bases and J gave up 7 bases, with 13 bases separating them. For the CDR3, the DNA is TGTGCCAGCAGCCCGTTTACTTTGAACACCATATATTTT. Translated, it gives CASSPFTLNTIYF.

A single count supports this clone. The chain carries TRBV7-2 and TRBJ2-2; 9 bases agree with TRBD2. This CDR3 contains 15 residues. The germline V gene encodes CDR1 SGHTA and CDR2 FQGNSA. V was pared by 0 bases and J by 7 bases, with 3 bases of the junction left unmatched. CDR3 bases: TGTGCCAGCAGCTTAGCACTAGCGGGTGGCGGGGAGCTGTTTTTT. Its translation is CASSLALAGGGELFF.

The V and J genes are TRBV7-2 and TRBJ1-2; the match to TRBD1 covers 9 bases. CDR1 is SGHTA and CDR2 is FQGNSA in the germline V gene. The CDR3 is 15 residues long. The V gene end was trimmed by 3 bases and the J gene end by 6 bases; junction bases not matched to a gene: 8. The CDR3 region is CASSFSHRGLHGYTF. The DNA for the CDR3 is TGTGCCAGCAGCTTTAGCCACAGGGGGCTCCATGGCTACACCTTC. Using reference TRBV7-2 and TRBJ1-2 for the parts outside the CDR3, the full variable domain is GAGVSQSPSNKVTEKGKDVELRCDPISGHTALYWYRQSLGQGLEFLIYFQGNSAPDKSGLPSDRFSAERTGGSVSTLTIQRTQQEDSAVYLCASSFSHRGLHGYTFGSGTRLTVV.

The chain recombines TRBV7-2 with TRBJ1-6; 11 positions match TRBD1. There are 16 residues in the CDR3. The germline V gene encodes CDR1 SGHTA and CDR2 FQGNSA. V lost 7 bases, J lost 7 bases, and 9 bases stayed unmatched. The DNA of the CDR3 is TGTGCCAGCATCGAGAGGGGGACAGGGGGGAATTCACCCCTCCACTTT. The encoded protein is CASIERGTGGNSPLHF.

This clone was recorded a few times. The chain has TRBV11-2 and TRBJ2-7; the D is unclear. CDR1 and CDR2 from the germline V gene are SGHAT and FQNNGV. The CDR3 is 14 residues long. The V gene lost 0 bases and the J gene lost 6 bases, with 12 bases spanning the gap. CDR3 protein: CASSLDIVSREQYF. In DNA form, the CDR3 reads TGTGCCAGCAGCTTAGATATCGTCTCCCGCGAGCAGTACTTC.

The V and J genes are TRBV2 and TRBJ2-1; 7 bases align to TRBD2. The CDR3 loop spans 15 amino acids. J lost 4 bases, V lost 8 bases, and 11 bases had no gene match. CDR1 and CDR2 from the germline V gene are SNHLY and FYNNEI. The CDR3 nucleotides are TGTGCCAGCGGGGACGGGGGGTCTTTTTACAATGAGCAGTTCTTC. This translates into CASGDGGSFYNEQFF.

V and J are TRBV11-2 and TRBJ2-2; possibly TRBD1 for D (6 bases). Trimming took off 5 bases at V and 5 bases at J, with 18 bases between the two ends. CDR3 length equals 16 residues. The germline V gene encodes CDR1 SGHAT and CDR2 FQNNGV. Here the CDR3 DNA reads TGTGCCAGCAGCCTCCTTCGGCAGGGGAGAACCGGGGAGCTGTTTTTT. Translated, it gives CASSLLRQGRTGELFF. Full variable domain (remainder filled in from reference TRBV11-2 and TRBJ2-2): EAGVAQSPRYKIIEKRQSVAFWCNPISGHATLYWYQQILGQGPKLLIQFQNNGVVDDSQLPKDRFSAERLKGVDSTLKIQPAKLEDSAVYLCASSLLRQGRTGELFFGEGSRLTVL.

The rearrangement uses TRBV27 and TRBJ2-5; 7 bases fit TRBD2. Trimming took 2 bases from V and 5 from J; bases not matched to a gene: 5. CDR1 is MNHEY, CDR2 SMNVEV, per germline (reference sequence). The CDR3 contains 14 residues. The CDR3 here is CASSLLRGEETQYF. CDR3 nucleotides: TGTGCCAGCAGTTTACTCCGGGGGGAGGAGACCCAGTACTTC.

The rearrangement links TRBV2 to TRBJ2-3; no reliable D call. The CDR3 runs 13 residues. Trimming took off 0 bases at V and 8 bases at J, with 9 bases between the two ends. CDR1 and CDR2 (germline): SNHLY, FYNNEI. In DNA form, the CDR3 reads TGTGCCAGCAGTGAAGCGGCCGCTGGTACGCAGTATTTT. Translation: CASSEAAAGTQYF. Filled out from reference TRBV2 and TRBJ2-3, the complete variable domain reads EPEVTQTPSHQVTQMGQEVILRCVPISNHLYFYWYRQILGQKVEFLVSFYNNEISEKSEIFDDQFSVERPDGSNFTLKIRSTKLEDSAMYFCASSEAAAGTQYFGPGTRLTVL.

This clone was detected once. The J gene is TRBJ1-6, the V gene TRBV15; TRBD1 aligns across 10 bases. V dropped 6 bases and J dropped 7; count of bases not matched to a gene: 3. The CDR3 runs to 14 residues. CDR1 is LNHNV, CDR2 YYDKDF, per germline (reference sequence). In DNA form, the CDR3 reads TGTGCCACCAGTGGACAGGGGGAGAATTCACCCCTCCACTTT. This translates into CATSGQGENSPLHF.

The V and J genes are TRBV7-5 and TRBJ2-6; no check of the table's D call, TRBD1, against the DNA was made. TRBV7-5 is marked as a pseudogene. The CDR3 spans 18 residues. CDR3 residues: CARSLDWDRSIVANVLTF. The CDR3 coding sequence is TGTGCCAGAAGCTTAGATTGGGACAGATCGATAGTGGCCAACGTCCTGACTTTC.